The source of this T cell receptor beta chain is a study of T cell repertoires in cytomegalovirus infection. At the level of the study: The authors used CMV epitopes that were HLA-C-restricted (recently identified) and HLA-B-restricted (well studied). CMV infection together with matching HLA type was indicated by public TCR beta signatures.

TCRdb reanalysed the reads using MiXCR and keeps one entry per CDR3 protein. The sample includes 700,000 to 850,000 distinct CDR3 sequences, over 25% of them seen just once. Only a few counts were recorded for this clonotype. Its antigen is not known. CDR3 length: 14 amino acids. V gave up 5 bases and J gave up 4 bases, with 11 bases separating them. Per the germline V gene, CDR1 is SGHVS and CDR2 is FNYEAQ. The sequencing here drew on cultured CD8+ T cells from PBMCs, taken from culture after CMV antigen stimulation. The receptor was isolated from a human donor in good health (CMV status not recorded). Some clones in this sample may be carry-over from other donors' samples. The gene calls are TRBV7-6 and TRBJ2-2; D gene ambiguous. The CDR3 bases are TGTGCCAGCAGCAGTAGGACCATCACCGGGGAGCTGTTTTTT. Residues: CASSSRTITGELFF.